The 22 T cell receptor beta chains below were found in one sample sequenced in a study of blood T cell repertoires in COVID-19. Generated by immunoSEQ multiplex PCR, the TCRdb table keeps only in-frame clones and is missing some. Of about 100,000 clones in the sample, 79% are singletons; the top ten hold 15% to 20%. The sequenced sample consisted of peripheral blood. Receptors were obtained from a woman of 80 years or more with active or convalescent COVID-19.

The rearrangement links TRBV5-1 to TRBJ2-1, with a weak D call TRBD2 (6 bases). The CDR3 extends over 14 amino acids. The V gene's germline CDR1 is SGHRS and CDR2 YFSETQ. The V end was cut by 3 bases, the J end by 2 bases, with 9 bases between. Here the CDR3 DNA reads TGCGCCAGCAGCTGGGACTCCACCTACAATGAGCAGTTCTTC. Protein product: CASSWDSTYNEQFF. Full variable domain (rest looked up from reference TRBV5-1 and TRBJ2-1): KAGVTQTPRYLIKTRGQQVTLSCSPISGHRSVSWYQQTPGQGLQFLFEYFSETQRNKGNFPGRFSGRQFSNSRSEMNVSTLELGDSALYLCASSWDSTYNEQFFGPGTRLTVL.

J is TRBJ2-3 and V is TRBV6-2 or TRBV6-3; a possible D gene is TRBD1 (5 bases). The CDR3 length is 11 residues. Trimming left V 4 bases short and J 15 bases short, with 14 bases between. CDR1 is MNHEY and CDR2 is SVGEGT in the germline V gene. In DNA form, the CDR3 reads TGTGCCAGCAGTTTTGAAACGACAGCTTATTTT. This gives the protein CASSFETTAYF.

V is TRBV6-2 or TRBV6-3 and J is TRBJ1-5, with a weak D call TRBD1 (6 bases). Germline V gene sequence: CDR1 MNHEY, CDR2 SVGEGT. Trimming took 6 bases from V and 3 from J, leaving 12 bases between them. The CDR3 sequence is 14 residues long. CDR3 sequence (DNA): TGTGCCAGCAGCCTCGACAGGCTCAATCAGCCCCAGCATTTT. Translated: CASSLDRLNQPQHF.

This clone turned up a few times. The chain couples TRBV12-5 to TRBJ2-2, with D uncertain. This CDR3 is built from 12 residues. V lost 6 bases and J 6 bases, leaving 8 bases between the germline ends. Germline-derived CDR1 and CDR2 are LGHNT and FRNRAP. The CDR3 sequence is CASGLGPGELFF. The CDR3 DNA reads TGTGCTAGTGGCCTGGGCCCCGGGGAGCTGTTTTTT.

In DNA form, the CDR3 reads TGTGCCAGCAGCCCAGACTCCGGGACTAGCTTCTACAATGAGCAGTTCTTC. Its translation is CASSPDSGTSFYNEQFF. J is TRBJ2-1 and V is TRBV5-6; the match to TRBD2 covers 9 bases. CDR1 and CDR2 from the germline V gene are SGHDT and YYEEEE. There are 17 residues in the CDR3. V gave up 4 bases and J gave up 3 bases; unmatched junction bases: 11.

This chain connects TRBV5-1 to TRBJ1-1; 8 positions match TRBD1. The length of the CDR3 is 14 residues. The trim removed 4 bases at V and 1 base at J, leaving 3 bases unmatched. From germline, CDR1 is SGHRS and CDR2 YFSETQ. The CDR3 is CASSLTGENTEAFF. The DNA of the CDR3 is TGCGCCAGCAGCCTGACAGGGGAGAACACTGAAGCTTTCTTT. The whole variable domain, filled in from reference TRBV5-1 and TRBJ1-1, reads KAGVTQTPRYLIKTRGQQVTLSCSPISGHRSVSWYQQTPGQGLQFLFEYFSETQRNKGNFPGRFSGRQFSNSRSEMNVSTLELGDSALYLCASSLTGENTEAFFGQGTRLTVV.

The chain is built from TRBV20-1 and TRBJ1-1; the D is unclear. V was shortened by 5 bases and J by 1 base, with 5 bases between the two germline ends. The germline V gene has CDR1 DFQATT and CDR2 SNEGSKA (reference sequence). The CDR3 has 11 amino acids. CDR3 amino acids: CSASGNTEAFF. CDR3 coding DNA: TGCAGTGCTTCGGGGAACACTGAAGCTTTCTTT.

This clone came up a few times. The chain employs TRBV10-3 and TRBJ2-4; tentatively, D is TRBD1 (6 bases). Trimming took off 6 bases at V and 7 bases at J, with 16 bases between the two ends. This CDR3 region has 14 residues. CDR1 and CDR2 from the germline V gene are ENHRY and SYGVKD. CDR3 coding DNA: TGTGCCATCAGGGAACAGGGATTTGGTAACATTCAGTACTTC. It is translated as CAIREQGFGNIQYF.

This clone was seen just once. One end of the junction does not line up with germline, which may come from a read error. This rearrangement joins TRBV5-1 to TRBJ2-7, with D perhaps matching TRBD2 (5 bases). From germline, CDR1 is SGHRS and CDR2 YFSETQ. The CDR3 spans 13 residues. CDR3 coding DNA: TGTGCCAGCAGCCCGCTAATCCGGGAAGGGCAGTACTTC. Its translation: CASSPLIREGQYF.

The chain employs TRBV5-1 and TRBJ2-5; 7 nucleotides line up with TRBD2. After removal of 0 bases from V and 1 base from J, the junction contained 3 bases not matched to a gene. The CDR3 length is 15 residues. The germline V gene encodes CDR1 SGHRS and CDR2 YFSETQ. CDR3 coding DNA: TGCGCCAGCAGCTTGGGACTAGCAGCCCAAGAGACCCAGTACTTC. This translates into CASSLGLAAQETQYF.

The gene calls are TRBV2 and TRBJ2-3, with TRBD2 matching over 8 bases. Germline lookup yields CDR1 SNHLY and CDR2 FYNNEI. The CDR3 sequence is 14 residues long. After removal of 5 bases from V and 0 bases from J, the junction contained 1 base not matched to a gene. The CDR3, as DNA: TGTGCCAGCAGTCCTAGCGGGAGCACAGATACGCAGTATTTT. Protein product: CASSPSGSTDTQYF.

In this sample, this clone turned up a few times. CDR3 amino acids: CASSQSGVPGYTF. In nucleotides, the CDR3 is TGTGCCAGCTCCCAAAGCGGAGTCCCCGGCTACACCTTC. The gene calls are TRBV18 and TRBJ1-2; D gene unclear. V was shortened by 6 bases and J by 8 bases, with 16 bases between the two germline ends. The CDR3 contains 13 residues. From germline, CDR1 is KGHSH and CDR2 LQKENI.

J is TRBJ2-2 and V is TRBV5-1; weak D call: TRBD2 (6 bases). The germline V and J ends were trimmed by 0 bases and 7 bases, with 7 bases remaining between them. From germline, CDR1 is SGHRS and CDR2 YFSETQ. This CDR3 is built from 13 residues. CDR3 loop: CASSLVGSGELFF. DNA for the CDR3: TGCGCCAGCAGCTTGGTCGGGAGCGGGGAGCTGTTTTTT.

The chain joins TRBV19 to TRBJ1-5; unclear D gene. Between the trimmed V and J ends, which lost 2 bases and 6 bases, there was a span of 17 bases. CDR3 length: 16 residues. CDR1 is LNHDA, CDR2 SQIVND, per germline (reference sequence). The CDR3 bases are TGTGCCAGTAGTATATTCTCGGGGATGATGACTCAGCCCCAGCATTTT. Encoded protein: CASSIFSGMMTQPQHF.

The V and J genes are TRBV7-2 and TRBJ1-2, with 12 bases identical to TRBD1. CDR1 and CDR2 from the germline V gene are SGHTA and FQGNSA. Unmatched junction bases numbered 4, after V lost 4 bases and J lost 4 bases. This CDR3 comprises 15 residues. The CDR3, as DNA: TGTGCCAGCAGCTCCGGGACAGGGGGCGCCTATGGCTACACCTTC. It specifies CASSSGTGGAYGYTF.

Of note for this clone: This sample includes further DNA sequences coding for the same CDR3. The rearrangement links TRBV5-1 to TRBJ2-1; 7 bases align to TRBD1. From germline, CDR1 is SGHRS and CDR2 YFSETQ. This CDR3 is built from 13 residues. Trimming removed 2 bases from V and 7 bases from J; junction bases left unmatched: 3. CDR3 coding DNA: TGCGCCAGCAGCTTAGCAGGGGGTAATGAGCAGTTCTTC. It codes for CASSLAGGNEQFF. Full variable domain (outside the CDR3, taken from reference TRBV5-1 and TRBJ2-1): KAGVTQTPRYLIKTRGQQVTLSCSPISGHRSVSWYQQTPGQGLQFLFEYFSETQRNKGNFPGRFSGRQFSNSRSEMNVSTLELGDSALYLCASSLAGGNEQFFGPGTRLTVL.

Here the CDR3 reads CASSLPTGLAGGLYEQYF. As DNA, the CDR3 is TGTGCCAGCAGTTTACCGACGGGACTAGCGGGAGGCCTCTACGAGCAGTACTTC. The chain links TRBV28 to TRBJ2-7, with 15 bases lining up with TRBD2. This CDR3 is built from 18 residues. Germline loops: CDR1 MDHEN, CDR2 SYDVKM. V was clipped by 2 bases and J by 3 bases; unmatched bases: 8.

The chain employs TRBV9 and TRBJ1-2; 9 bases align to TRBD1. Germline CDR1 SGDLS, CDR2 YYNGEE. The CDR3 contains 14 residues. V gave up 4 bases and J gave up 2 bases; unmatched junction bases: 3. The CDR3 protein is CASSPGQGNYGYTF. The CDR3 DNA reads TGTGCCAGCAGCCCCGGACAGGGGAACTATGGCTACACCTTC.

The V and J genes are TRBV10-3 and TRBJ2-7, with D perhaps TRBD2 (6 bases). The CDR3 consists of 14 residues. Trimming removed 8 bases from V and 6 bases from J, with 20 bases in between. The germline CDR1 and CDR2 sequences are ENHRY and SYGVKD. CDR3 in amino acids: CAIRNSGSLGEQYF. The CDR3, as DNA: TGTGCCATCCGAAATAGCGGTAGTCTGGGCGAGCAGTACTTC.

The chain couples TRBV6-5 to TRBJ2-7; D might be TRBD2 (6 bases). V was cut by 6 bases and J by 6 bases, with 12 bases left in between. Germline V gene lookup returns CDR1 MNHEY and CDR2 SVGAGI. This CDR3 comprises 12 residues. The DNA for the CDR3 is TGTGCCAGCAGAGGGGCTAGCGCCGAGCAGTACTTC. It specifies CASRGASAEQYF.

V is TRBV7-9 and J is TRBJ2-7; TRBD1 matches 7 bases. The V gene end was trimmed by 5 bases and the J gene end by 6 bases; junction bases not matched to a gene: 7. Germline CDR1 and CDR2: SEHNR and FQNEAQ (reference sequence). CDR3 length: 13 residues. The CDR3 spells CASSLDRAGEQYF. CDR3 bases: TGTGCCAGCAGCCTCGACAGGGCGGGCGAGCAGTACTTC.

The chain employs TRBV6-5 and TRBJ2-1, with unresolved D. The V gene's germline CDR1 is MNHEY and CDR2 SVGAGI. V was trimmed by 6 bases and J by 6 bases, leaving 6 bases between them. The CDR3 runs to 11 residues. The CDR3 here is CASSRLNEQFF. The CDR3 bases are TGTGCCAGCAGCCGTCTCAATGAGCAGTTCTTC.